One T cell receptor (beta chain) is described in this entry. This entry belongs to a study of regulatory T cells in long-lasting Graves disease. This sample's time point: persistent/refractory GD, antithyroid drugs over 5 years with positive TRAb. Construction of the TCR library relied on RNA isolated from PBMCs. Building the TCR beta libraries relied on iRepertoire HTBI primers, and CDR3 regions underwent Arm-PCR. TCRdb independently ran MiXCR on the multiplex PCR reads; one entry per CDR3 protein. Counted here are 400,000 to 500,000 distinct CDR3 sequences, 21% occurring once; the ten biggest clones make up 14%. The CDR3 has 19 residues. Germline loops: CDR1 MDHEN, CDR2 SYDVKM. Losses at the gene ends were 5 bases for V and 4 bases for J; bases not matched to a gene: 15.

This chain uses TRBV28 with TRBJ2-5, with TRBD2 matching 14 bases. The source of this sequence is a female donor with Graves disease. The source was peripheral blood mononuclear cells (PBMCs), collected when the disease was refractory, from a patient treated with antithyroid drugs. In nucleotides, the CDR3 is TGTGCCAGCAGTCCTGTTGGACTAGCGGGAGGCAGGGCGAGAGAGACCCAGTACTTC. Its translation is CASSPVGLAGGRARETQYF.